The 13 T cell receptor beta chains presented below share a single source sample, sequenced in a study of naive and memory T cell subsets. Amplification of ligated cDNA took four PCR rounds with SP2 and nested alpha and beta constant primers. TCRdb called the 5' RACE reads again in MiXCR, with one record for every CDR3 protein. Of 57,000 or so distinct CDR3 sequences listed, 7% to 8.5% are singletons. An oligonucleotide containing a UMI was ligated to the 3' end of TCR cDNA. The source of these receptors is a male donor in good health.

Many counts were recorded for this clonotype. The chain combines TRBV11-1 with TRBJ2-3; 9 nucleotides agree with TRBD2. J lost 2 bases, V lost 6 bases, and 9 bases had no gene match. This CDR3 comprises 16 residues. Germline V lookup: CDR1 SGHAT, CDR2 FQDESV (reference sequence). The CDR3 sequence: CASSQRTSEATDTQYF. The CDR3 DNA reads TGTGCCAGCAGTCAACGGACTAGCGAGGCCACAGATACGCAGTATTTT.

The sample holds many counts of this clonotype. This chain joins TRBV12-3 or TRBV12-4 and TRBJ2-7; the D gene could be TRBD1 or TRBD2 (5 bases each). V was trimmed by 7 bases and J by 5 bases, leaving 18 bases between them. The CDR3 has 14 amino acids. The DNA for the CDR3 is TGTGCCAGCACCCGGGAACCCGGGGCCAACGAGCAGTACTTC. It codes for CASTREPGANEQYF.

This clonotype has a handful of counts. The chain links TRBV15 to TRBJ2-1; 10 nucleotides agree with TRBD2. The V segment lost 0 bases and the J segment 2 bases; nucleotides outside the gene matches: 1. CDR3 size: 16 residues. Germline V gene data show CDR1 as LNHNV and CDR2 as YYDKDF (reference sequence). The CDR3 region is CATSRDSGGAYNEQFF. The CDR3 nucleotides are TGTGCCACCAGCAGAGACAGCGGGGGGGCCTACAATGAGCAGTTCTTC.

This rearrangement joins TRBV23-1 to TRBJ2-1, with no clear D. TRBV23-1 is sorted into the ORF group, with uncertain function. This CDR3 is 15 amino acids long. The V end was cut by 4 bases, the J end by 3 bases, with 13 bases between. Here the CDR3 reads CASSRNSPFYNEQFF. CDR3 sequence (DNA): TGCGCCAGCAGTCGAAACTCACCCTTCTACAATGAGCAGTTCTTC.

The table lists this clonotype with a few counts. The chain links TRBV12-3 or TRBV12-4 to TRBJ2-7; TRBD1 is a possible D gene (5 bases). The V gene lost 2 bases and the J gene lost 0 bases, with 14 bases spanning the gap. The CDR3 runs to 16 residues. The CDR3 is CASSLRLQGSSYEQYF. The CDR3 coding sequence is TGTGCCAGCAGTTTACGATTGCAGGGCAGCTCCTACGAGCAGTACTTC.

This clonotype turned up a few times. V usage is TRBV6-6 and J usage is TRBJ2-2; D not certain. Germline values: CDR1 MNHNY, CDR2 SVGAGI (reference sequence). The CDR3 loop spans 12 amino acids. With 4 bases removed from V and 8 bases from J, the gap between germline ends came to 8 bases. The CDR3 reads CASSSLTGELFF. The CDR3 nucleotides are TGTGCCAGCAGTTCCTTAACTGGGGAGCTGTTTTTT.

This clonotype has at least ten counts. The chain couples TRBV5-6 to TRBJ2-5; D call uncertain. Germline-derived CDR1 and CDR2 are SGHDT and YYEEEE. The CDR3 runs to 15 residues. Trimming took off 0 bases at V and 2 bases at J, with 11 bases between the two ends. The CDR3 nucleotides read TGTGCCAGCAGCTTGGGGGCGTTCGGACAAGAGACCCAGTACTTC. Its translation: CASSLGAFGQETQYF.

The gene calls are TRBV29-1 and TRBJ2-5, with D perhaps assigned TRBD1 or TRBD2 (5 bases each). Germline V gene lookup returns CDR1 SQVTM and CDR2 ANQGSEA. The CDR3 contains 12 residues. The CDR3 loop reads CGAGTAQETQYF. The CDR3 DNA is TGCGGTGCCGGGACCGCGCAAGAGACCCAGTACTTC. Full variable domain (rest looked up from reference TRBV29-1 and TRBJ2-5): SAVISQKPSRDICQRGTSLTIQCQVDSQVTMMFWYRQQPGQSLTLIATANQGSEATYESGFVIDKFPISRPNLTFSTLTVSNMSPEDSSIYLCGAGTAQETQYFGPGTRLLVL.

This clonotype was picked up a small number of times. The chain combines TRBV2 with TRBJ2-7; D tentatively reads TRBD1 or TRBD2 (5 bases each). The CDR3 is 13 residues long. Germline lookup yields CDR1 SNHLY and CDR2 FYNNEI. Trimming left V 9 bases short and J 0 bases short, with 12 bases between. The CDR3 DNA sequence: TGTGCCAGTCAGCCCGGGACCTCCTACGAGCAGTACTTC. This codes for CASQPGTSYEQYF.

In regard to this clonotype: At one of its ends the junction is not consistent with the germline gene, which may arise from a read error. This rearrangement joins TRBV11-3 to TRBJ2-5; perhaps TRBD1 as D (5 bases). CDR1 and CDR2 (germline): SGHNT, YENEEA. The CDR3 runs 13 residues. The CDR3 here is CANSRNSGKTQYF. The CDR3, as DNA: TGTGCCAACAGCCGCAATTCAGGGAAGACCCAGTACTTC.

This clonotype was seen more than once but under ten times. The chain combines TRBV19 with TRBJ2-1; 9 bases align to TRBD2. Losses at the gene ends were 11 bases for V and 9 bases for J; bases not matched to a gene: 11. The CDR3 sequence is 13 residues long. Germline-derived CDR1 and CDR2 are LNHDA and SQIVND (reference sequence). The CDR3 nucleotides are TGTGCCTCCCGGCAGCGGGGGGCGGGTGAGCAGTTCTTC. It yields the protein CASRQRGAGEQFF.

The sample holds many counts of this clonotype. The chain combines TRBV29-1 with TRBJ2-7; D is ambiguous. The CDR3 consists of 12 residues. Germline CDR1 and CDR2: SQVTM and ANQGSEA. The V end lost 0 bases, the J end lost 2 bases, and 5 bases lay between the germline ends. The CDR3 spells CSVEDQTYEQYF. The CDR3 DNA sequence: TGCAGCGTTGAAGACCAGACCTACGAGCAGTACTTC.

V and J are TRBV5-1 and TRBJ1-1; weak D call: TRBD1 (5 bases). In germline, CDR1 is SGHRS, CDR2 YFSETQ. The CDR3 length is 15 residues. With 1 base removed from V and 7 bases from J, the gap between germline ends came to 17 bases. DNA for the CDR3: TGCGCCAGCAGCTTGACGTGGCAGGGTGAAGGTGAAGCTTTCTTT. This translates into CASSLTWQGEGEAFF.